This TCR beta chain was observed in a study of T cells in women clearing cervical HPV infection. Study-level results: TRBV6-7 relative abundance averaged approximately 0.11% in cases and 0.15% to 0.2% in controls. T-cell numbers per sample were unknown and may explain richness differences. Cases and controls were distinguished at AUC approximately 0.8 by richness and V genes.

Worth noting for this clone: The antigen remains undetermined. From the germline J gene comes the end of the CDR3, since the read stops 3 residues before it.

All donors had a single incident cervical HPV16 infection, not prevalent. The CDR3 consists of 11 residues. Per the germline V gene, CDR1 is DFQATT and CDR2 is SNEGSKA (reference sequence). Clones were sequenced by immunoSEQ multiplex PCR, and TCRdb holds only the in-frame ones, with some missing. The sample includes tens of thousands of clones. This clonotype originated in a woman between 18 and 70 years old with a cervical HPV16 infection that either progressed to CIN3+ or cleared (not recorded which). Sequenced: blood buffy coat. The chain employs TRBV20-1 and TRBJ2-3; 9 bases are a match to TRBD1. This CDR3 reads CSAWGQGSQYF. The sequenced CDR3 bases are TGCAGTGCTTGGGGACAGGGTTCG.